This TCR beta chain came from a study of OX40 agonist ivuxolimab in advanced cancers. Study background: Among those enrolled, mean age was 60 years (range about 23 to 79) and 82.7% were male. Findings and limits, study-wide: It was not determined which antigens were specifically recognized by the peripheral T cells that had undergone clonal expansion.

About this clone itself: Antigen specificity is unknown.

The V end was cut by 0 bases, the J end by 6 bases, with 4 bases between. This CDR3 contains 12 residues. Germline V lookup: CDR1 SGHDT, CDR2 YYEEEE. Repertoires were generated with immunoSEQ multiplex PCR, while TCRdb's copy carries only in-frame clones and drops some. The data show approximately 10,000 clones, almost 90% seen once. The sample here was CD4+ or CD8+ T cells sorted from blood, taken in a trial of the OX40 agonist ivuxolimab. The chain uses TRBV5-6 and TRBJ2-1; D not resolved. The receptor was derived from an adult with an advanced solid tumor such as melanoma, head and neck, liver or kidney cancer. Written as DNA, the CDR3 is TGTGCCAGCAGCTTGGCGGTCAATGAGCAGTTCTTC. Translating gives CASSLAVNEQFF.